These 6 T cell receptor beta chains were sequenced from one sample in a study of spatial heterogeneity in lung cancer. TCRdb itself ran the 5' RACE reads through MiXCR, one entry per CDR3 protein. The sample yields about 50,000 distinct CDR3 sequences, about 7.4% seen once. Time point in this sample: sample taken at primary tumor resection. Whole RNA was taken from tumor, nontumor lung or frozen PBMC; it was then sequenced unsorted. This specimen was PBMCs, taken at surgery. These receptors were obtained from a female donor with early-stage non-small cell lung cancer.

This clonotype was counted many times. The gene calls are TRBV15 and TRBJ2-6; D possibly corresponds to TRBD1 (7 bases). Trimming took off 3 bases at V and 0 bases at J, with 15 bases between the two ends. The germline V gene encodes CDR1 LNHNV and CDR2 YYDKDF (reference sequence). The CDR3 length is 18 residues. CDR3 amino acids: CATSRGLGQLSGANVLTF. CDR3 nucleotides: TGTGCCACCAGCAGGGGACTGGGACAGCTCTCTGGGGCCAACGTCCTGACTTTC.

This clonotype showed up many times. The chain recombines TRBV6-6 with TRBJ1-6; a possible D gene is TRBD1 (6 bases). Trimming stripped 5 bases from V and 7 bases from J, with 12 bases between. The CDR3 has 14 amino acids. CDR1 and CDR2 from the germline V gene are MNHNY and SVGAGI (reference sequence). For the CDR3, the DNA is TGTGCCAGCAGTCCGGGGGGGCCAAATTCACCCCTCCACTTT. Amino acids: CASSPGGPNSPLHF.

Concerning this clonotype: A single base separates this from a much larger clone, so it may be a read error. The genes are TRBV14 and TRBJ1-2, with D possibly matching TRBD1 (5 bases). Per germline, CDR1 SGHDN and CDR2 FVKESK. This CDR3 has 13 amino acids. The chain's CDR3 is CAGSQWTSNGYTF. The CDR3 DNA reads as TGTGCCGGCAGCCAATGGACATCAAATGGCTACACCTTC.

The CDR3 DNA is TGTGCCAGCAAGATGGGAGGGGAGAGCAACGAGCAGTACTTC. Protein: CASKMGGESNEQYF. The chain recombines TRBV28 with TRBJ2-7, with 7 positions matching TRBD2. Germline values: CDR1 MDHEN, CDR2 SYDVKM. The CDR3 has 14 residues. V lost 7 bases, J lost 5 bases, and 11 bases stayed unmatched. The full variable domain, in which reference TRBV28 and TRBJ2-7 provide the parts outside the CDR3, is DVKVTQSSRYLVKRTGEKVFLECVQDMDHENMFWYRQDPGLGLRLIYFSYDVKMKEKGDIPEGYSVSREKKERFSLILESASTNQTSMYLCASKMGGESNEQYFGPGTRLTVT.

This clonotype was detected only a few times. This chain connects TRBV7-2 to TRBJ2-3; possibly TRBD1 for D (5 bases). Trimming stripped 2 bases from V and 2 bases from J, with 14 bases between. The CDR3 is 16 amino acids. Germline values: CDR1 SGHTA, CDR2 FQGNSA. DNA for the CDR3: TGTGCCAGCAGCTTATGGGGCACCGTAACCACAGATACGCAGTATTTT. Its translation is CASSLWGTVTTDTQYF.

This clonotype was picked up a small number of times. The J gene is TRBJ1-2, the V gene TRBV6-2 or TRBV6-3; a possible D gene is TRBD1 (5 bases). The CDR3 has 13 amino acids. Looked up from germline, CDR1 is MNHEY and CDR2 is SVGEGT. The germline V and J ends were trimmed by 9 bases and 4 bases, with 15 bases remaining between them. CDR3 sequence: CASSAGFSYGYTF. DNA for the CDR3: TGTGCCAGTTCCGCAGGGTTCTCCTATGGCTACACCTTC.